The 10 T cell receptor beta chains below come from one sample, sequenced in a study of shared clonotypes between healthy human individuals. Naive CD8 populations comprised CD45RO-negative cells positively selected for CCR7, excluding terminally differentiated effector memory CD45RA+ cells. Assay: immunoSEQ multiplex PCR; the TCRdb copy retains only in-frame clones and omits some. Here the sample spans about 2,200,000 clones, about 93% being singletons. Sequencing was done on a sample of naive CD8+ T cells from PBMCs. These receptors all stem from a man between 18 and 35 years old in good health. Some clones in this sample may be carry-over from other donors' samples.

V usage is TRBV6-5 and J usage is TRBJ2-2; D possibly corresponds to TRBD1 (6 bases). Per the germline V gene, CDR1 is MNHEY and CDR2 is SVGAGI. Trimming removed 2 bases from V and 6 bases from J, with 16 bases in between. The CDR3 is 16 amino acids. The CDR3: CASSYRVRGVAGELFF. DNA of the CDR3: TGTGCCAGCAGTTACCGGGTCAGGGGAGTAGCCGGGGAGCTGTTTTTT.

The V and J genes are TRBV4-1 and TRBJ2-7; TRBD1 agrees at 7 bases. Germline loops: CDR1 MGHRA, CDR2 YSYEKL. The V and J ends lost 1 base and 1 base, in that order; junction bases with no gene match: 10. This CDR3 region has 17 residues. Here the CDR3 DNA reads TGCGCCAGCAGCCAAGGCCCGGGACAGACGATATCCTACGAGCAGTACTTC. This sequence encodes CASSQGPGQTISYEQYF.

This chain uses TRBV11-2 with TRBJ2-1, with D tentatively TRBD1 (5 bases). Germline V gene data show CDR1 as SGHAT and CDR2 as FQNNGV. The CDR3 loop spans 15 amino acids. Deletions cut 1 base from V and 4 bases from J, with 11 bases between. The CDR3 nucleotides are TGTGCCAGCAGCTTAGGTCTCAGGGCATACAATGAGCAGTTCTTC. This encodes CASSLGLRAYNEQFF.

This clone was seen just once. This rearrangement joins TRBV28 to TRBJ2-5, with a weak D call TRBD1 (6 bases). V lost 6 bases, J lost 2 bases, and 13 bases lay in between. The CDR3 has 14 residues. Germline CDR1 MDHEN, CDR2 SYDVKM. The CDR3 DNA reads TGTGCCAGCAGGGATGGACAGAGACAAGAGACCCAGTACTTC. This gives the protein CASRDGQRQETQYF.

This clone was seen a handful of times. This chain joins TRBV9 and TRBJ1-3, with a possible D match to TRBD1 (5 bases). V was shortened by 0 bases and J by 0 bases, with 10 bases between the two germline ends. Germline CDR1 reads SGDLS; CDR2 reads YYNGEE. The CDR3 has 16 amino acids. The CDR3 loop reads CASSVAGGSSGNTIYF. In DNA, the CDR3 is TGTGCCAGCAGCGTAGCTGGGGGAAGCTCTGGAAACACCATATATTTT. The whole variable domain, remainder taken from reference TRBV9 and TRBJ1-3, is DSGVTQTPKHLITATGQRVTLRCSPRSGDLSVYWYQQSLDQGLQFLIQYYNGEERAKGNILERFSAQQFPDLHSELNLSSLELGDSALYFCASSVAGGSSGNTIYFGEGSWLTVV.

The V and J genes are TRBV5-6 and TRBJ2-4; D is perhaps TRBD1 (6 bases). This CDR3 region has 11 residues. Trimming left V 1 base short and J 13 bases short, with 9 bases between. CDR1 and CDR2 from the germline V gene are SGHDT and YYEEEE. The CDR3 is CASSLNREQYF. For the CDR3, the DNA is TGTGCCAGCAGCTTGAACAGGGAGCAGTACTTC.

The chain couples TRBV5-6 to TRBJ1-2, with 10 bases matching TRBD1. There are 15 residues in the CDR3. V trimming: 3 bases; J trimming: 8 bases; junction bases outside the gene matches: 10. From germline, CDR1 is SGHDT and CDR2 YYEEEE. As DNA, the CDR3 is TGTGCCAGCAGCTGGGGGACAGGGGCGCAGGTCGGCTACACCTTC. Translated: CASSWGTGAQVGYTF.

A single count supports this clone. The chain employs TRBV7-9 and TRBJ2-3, with 7 nucleotides matching TRBD2. This CDR3 is 18 amino acids long. Germline V CDR1 and CDR2: SEHNR, FQNEAQ (reference sequence). V dropped 3 bases and J dropped 1; count of bases not matched to a gene: 13. CDR3 protein: CASSFESGARGGTDTQYF. For the CDR3, the DNA is TGTGCCAGCAGCTTTGAGAGCGGGGCCCGGGGAGGCACAGATACGCAGTATTTT.

V gene TRBV9 combines with J gene TRBJ2-7; weak D call: TRBD2 (5 bases). The CDR3 length is 13 residues. With 3 bases removed from V and 4 bases from J, the gap between germline ends came to 11 bases. Germline CDR1 and CDR2: SGDLS and YYNGEE. The CDR3 sequence: CASSATLGYEQYF. The CDR3 DNA is TGTGCCAGCAGCGCAACACTAGGGTACGAGCAGTACTTC.

The rearrangement uses TRBV7-7 and TRBJ2-5, with D perhaps given as TRBD1 or TRBD2 (5 bases each). This CDR3 region has 14 residues. V lost 4 bases, J lost 7 bases, and 16 bases lay in between. CDR1 and CDR2 from the germline V gene are SSHAT and FNYEAQ (reference sequence). The CDR3 spells CASSSGTPRGTQYF. CDR3 DNA: TGTGCCAGCAGCTCCGGGACCCCTCGAGGGACCCAGTACTTC.